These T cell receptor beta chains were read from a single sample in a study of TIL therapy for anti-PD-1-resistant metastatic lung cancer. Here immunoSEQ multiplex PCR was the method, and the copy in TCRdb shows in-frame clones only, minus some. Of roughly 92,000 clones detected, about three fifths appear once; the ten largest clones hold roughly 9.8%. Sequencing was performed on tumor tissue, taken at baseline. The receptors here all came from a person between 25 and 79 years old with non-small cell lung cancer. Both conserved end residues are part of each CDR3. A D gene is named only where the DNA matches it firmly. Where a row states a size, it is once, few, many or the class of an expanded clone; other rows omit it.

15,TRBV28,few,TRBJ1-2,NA,CASSFPSGRASSYTF,TGTGCCAGCAGTTTCCCATCCGGCCGGGCCTCTAGCTACACCTTC
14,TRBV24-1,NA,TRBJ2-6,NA,CATSGASGANVLTF,TGTGCCACCAGCGGGGCGTCTGGGGCCAACGTCCTGACTTTC
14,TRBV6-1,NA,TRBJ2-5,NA,CASSDPDRSETQYF,TGTGCCAGCAGTGATCCAGACAGATCGGAGACCCAGTACTTC
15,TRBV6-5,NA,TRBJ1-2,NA,CASSYSIGGYYGYTF,TGTGCCAGCAGTTACTCCATAGGCGGATACTATGGCTACACCTTC
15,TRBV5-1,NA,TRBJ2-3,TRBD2,CASSSYSGSTDTQYF,TGCGCCAGCAGCTCATATAGCGGGAGCACAGATACGCAGTATTTT
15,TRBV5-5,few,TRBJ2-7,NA,CASSLKAREEYEQYF,TGTGCCAGCAGCTTGAAGGCCAGGGAGGAGTACGAGCAGTACTTC
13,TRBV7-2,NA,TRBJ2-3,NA,CASSYDGTDTQYF,TGTGCCAGCAGCTATGACGGCACAGATACGCAGTATTTT
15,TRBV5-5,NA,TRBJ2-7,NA,CASSYDRAGSYEQYF,TGTGCCAGCAGTTATGACAGGGCGGGGAGCTACGAGCAGTACTTC
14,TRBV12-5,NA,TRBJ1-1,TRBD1,CASGPGQGGTEAFF,TGTGCTAGTGGTCCAGGACAGGGGGGAACTGAAGCTTTCTTT
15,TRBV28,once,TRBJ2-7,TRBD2,CASSVAGKGDYEQYF,TGTGCCAGCAGTGTAGCGGGGAAGGGGGACTACGAGCAGTACTTC
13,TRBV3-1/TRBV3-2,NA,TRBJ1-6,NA,CASSQEGNSPLHF,TGTGCCAGCAGCCAAGAGGGGAATTCACCCCTCCACTTT
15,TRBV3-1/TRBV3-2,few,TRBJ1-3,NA,CASTAGGSSGNTIYF,TGTGCCAGCACCGCCGGGGGCAGCTCTGGAAACACCATATATTTT
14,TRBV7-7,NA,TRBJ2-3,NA,CASSLDSRTDTQYF,TGTGCCAGCAGCTTAGATAGTAGGACAGATACGCAGTATTTT
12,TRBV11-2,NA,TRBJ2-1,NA,CASSPGANEQFF,TGTGCCAGCAGCCCTGGGGCCAATGAGCAGTTCTTC
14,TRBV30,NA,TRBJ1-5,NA,CAWSVAGGNQPQHF,TGTGCCTGGAGTGTTGCAGGAGGCAATCAGCCCCAGCATTTT
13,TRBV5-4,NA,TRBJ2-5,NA,CASSLGTSETQYF,TGTGCCAGCAGCTTAGGGACCTCAGAGACCCAGTACTTC
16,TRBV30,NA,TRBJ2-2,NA,CAWTPPGKTYTGELFF,TGTGCCTGGACCCCCCCCGGGAAGACCTACACCGGGGAGCTGTTTTTT
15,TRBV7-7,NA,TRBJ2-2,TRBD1,CASSLTGGNTGELFF,TGTGCTAGCAGCCTGACAGGGGGGAACACCGGGGAGCTGTTTTTT
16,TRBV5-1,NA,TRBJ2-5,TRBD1,CASSSSGTGSPETQYF,TGCGCCAGCAGCTCCTCCGGGACAGGGAGTCCAGAGACCCAGTACTTC
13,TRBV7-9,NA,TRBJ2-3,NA,CASSPDVADTQYF,TGTGCCAGCAGCCCGGACGTGGCAGATACGCAGTATTTT
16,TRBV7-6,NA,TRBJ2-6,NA,CASSLVQSSGANVLTF,TGTGCCAGCAGCTTAGTTCAGAGCTCTGGGGCCAACGTCCTGACTTTC
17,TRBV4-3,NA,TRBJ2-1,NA,CASSPRYGLSVYNEQFF,TGCGCCAGCAGTCCAAGATACGGGTTGAGTGTTTACAATGAGCAGTTCTTC
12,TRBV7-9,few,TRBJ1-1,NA,CASKTGNTEAFF,TGTGCCAGCAAGACGGGGAACACTGAAGCTTTCTTT
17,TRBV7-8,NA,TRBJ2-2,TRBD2,CASSLGLSGSGTGELFF,TGTGCCAGCAGCTTAGGGCTTAGCGGGAGTGGGACCGGGGAGCTGTTTTTT